This TCR beta chain was profiled in a study of shared clonotypes between healthy human individuals. Study-level points and caveats: All-four-donor shared clonotypes had higher generation probabilities than non-shared clonotypes did.

This clone showed up just a few times. What it recognizes is unknown. At the DNA level, this CDR3 is encoded by other sequences in the same sample as well. The CDR3 covers 14 residues. V was trimmed by 2 bases and J by 1 base, leaving 7 bases between them. Looked up from germline, CDR1 is LGHNT and CDR2 is FRNRAP. Sequenced by immunoSEQ multiplex PCR; TCRdb stores in-frame clones only, minus some. The sample shows about 1 million clones, about 80% of them seen only once. Sequenced sample: memory CD4+ T cells sorted from blood. Regarding subset: CD45RA-negative fraction. V and J are TRBV12-5 and TRBJ2-3; no firm D call. The receptor was isolated from a man younger than 35 in good health. CDR3 in amino acids: CASGLRSGTDTQYF. The CDR3 DNA sequence: TGTGCTAGTGGTTTGAGGTCCGGCACAGATACGCAGTATTTT.